This T cell receptor beta chain was sequenced in a study of immune characterization of retroperitoneal liposarcoma. One entry per CDR3 protein, called by TCRdb with MiXCR from the PCR reads. The sample records around 12,000 distinct CDR3 sequences, under 35% being singletons. Germline V lookup: CDR1 MNHNS, CDR2 SASEGT. V lost 7 bases to trimming and J lost 2 bases, with 14 bases between them. The CDR3 is 14 residues long. The TCR was taken from a male donor with retroperitoneal liposarcoma. Sequenced material: tumor tissue. The gene calls are TRBV6-1 and TRBJ1-2; weak D call: TRBD1 (5 bases). DNA for the CDR3: TGTGCCAGCATCCTGGGACGGACGAACTATGGCTACACCTTC. It encodes CASILGRTNYGYTF.